One and the same sample provided the 25 T cell receptor beta chains below, sequenced in a study of early stage breast cancer tumors. Repertoires were generated with immunoSEQ multiplex PCR, while TCRdb's copy carries only in-frame clones and drops some. Here the sample spans approximately 30,000 clones, 80% being singletons. The sample consisted of blood. The receptors shown here come from a person aged 60 to 70 with breast cancer.

This clone has only one observation. The chain recombines TRBV11-3 with TRBJ1-1, with a tentative D call TRBD1 (5 bases). The CDR3 is 18 residues long. Germline CDR1 and CDR2: SGHNT and YENEEA. V gave up 5 bases and J gave up 6 bases, with 28 bases separating them. This CDR3 reads CASSRPQGQGGVGAEAFF. As DNA, the CDR3 is TGTGCCAGCAGCAGACCTCAAGGGCAGGGAGGTGTAGGTGCTGAAGCTTTCTTT.

This sequence joins TRBV25-1 and TRBJ1-1; 8 bases line up with TRBD1. With V trimmed by 4 bases and J by 7 bases, 5 bases remained unmatched. Germline V gives CDR1 MGHDK, CDR2 SYGVNS. This CDR3 has 13 residues. The CDR3 nucleotides read TGTGCCAGCAGTGGTAGCAGGGGGCTTGAAGCTTTCTTT. Its translation is CASSGSRGLEAFF.

The CDR3 DNA reads TGCGCCAGCAGCTTGATGTTAGGGAGCAACAATGAGCAGTTCTTC. The encoded protein is CASSLMLGSNNEQFF. The genes are TRBV5-1 and TRBJ2-1; weak D call: TRBD2 (5 bases). Germline CDR1 and CDR2: SGHRS and YFSETQ. The CDR3 length is 15 residues. The V end was cut by 1 base, the J end by 5 bases, with 13 bases between.

The V call is TRBV10-3, the J call TRBJ2-3; 8 bases align to TRBD2. After removal of 10 bases from V and 4 bases from J, the junction contained 13 bases not matched to a gene. Germline assignment: CDR1 ENHRY and CDR2 SYGVKD. CDR3 length equals 15 residues. CDR3 loop: CATLRGGVKADTQYF. The CDR3 nucleotides are TGTGCCACCCTCCGGGGGGGAGTAAAGGCAGATACGCAGTATTTT.

The chain links TRBV30 to TRBJ2-7, with 7 bases aligning to TRBD1. Germline-derived CDR1 and CDR2 are GTSNPN and SVGIG (reference sequence). This CDR3 spans 15 amino acids. Trimming took 2 bases from V and 2 from J; bases not matched to a gene: 9. The CDR3 sequence: CAWSLPPDRPYEQYF. CDR3 bases: TGTGCCTGGAGTCTCCCCCCGGACAGGCCCTACGAGCAGTACTTC.

The J gene is TRBJ2-7, the V gene TRBV7-2; 7 bases fit TRBD2. CDR1 and CDR2 from the germline V gene are SGHTA and FQGNSA. With 1 base clipped from V and 0 bases from J, the junction kept 3 bases outside the gene matches. The CDR3 length is 15 residues. The CDR3 nucleotides are TGTGCCAGCAGCTTAGGGGAGGGGACCTCCTACGAGCAGTACTTC. As protein: CASSLGEGTSYEQYF.

This clone has more than one count but fewer than ten. The chain links TRBV19 to TRBJ1-5; 9 bases align to TRBD1. V shed 8 bases, J shed 3 bases, and the junction held 8 bases outside the gene matches. Germline assignment: CDR1 LNHDA and CDR2 SQIVND (reference sequence). CDR3 size: 15 residues. CDR3 in amino acids: CASGNRGRDNQPQHF. As DNA, the CDR3 is TGTGCCAGTGGCAACAGGGGGCGCGACAATCAGCCCCAGCATTTT.

V and J are TRBV5-4 and TRBJ2-7; 10 nucleotides match TRBD2. Losses at the gene ends were 4 bases for V and 6 bases for J; bases not matched to a gene: 10. Germline lookup yields CDR1 SGHNT and CDR2 YYREEE (reference sequence). The CDR3 is 15 residues long. The DNA of the CDR3 is TGTGCCAGCAGCCCCCGGGGGCTAGCGGGAGTCGAGCAGTACTTC. It codes for CASSPRGLAGVEQYF.

This rearrangement joins TRBV5-4 to TRBJ1-1; D uncertain. The V end lost 2 bases, the J end lost 0 bases, and 17 bases lay between the germline ends. CDR1 is SGHNT and CDR2 is YYREEE in the germline V gene (reference sequence). CDR3 length: 17 residues. The CDR3 spells CASSFGGFLHLNTEAFF. In DNA, the CDR3 is TGTGCCAGCAGCTTTGGTGGCTTCTTGCACCTGAACACTGAAGCTTTCTTT.

Worth noting for this clone: Compared with germline, one end of the junction differs, possibly owing to a read error. The chain employs TRBV5-1 and TRBJ2-7, with D possibly being TRBD1 (5 bases). CDR1 is SGHRS, CDR2 YFSETQ, per germline. The CDR3 spans 15 residues. The CDR3 spells CASSQGAGLLYEQCF. The CDR3 coding sequence is TGCGCCAGCAGCCAAGGGGCAGGCCTTCTCTACGAGCAGTGCTTC.

The chain joins TRBV7-9 to TRBJ2-3, with 8 nucleotides matching TRBD1. The CDR3 length is 17 residues. The ends lost 6 bases at V and 6 bases at J; junction bases unmatched: 17. Germline CDR1 is SEHNR and CDR2 is FQNEAQ (reference sequence). CDR3 nucleotides: TGTGCCAGCAGTCTAGGCTGGAACCAGGGGGCGCCGGATACGCAGTATTTT. Its protein is CASSLGWNQGAPDTQYF.

The rearrangement links TRBV4-2 to TRBJ1-2; D uncertain. Trimming removed 3 bases from V and 1 base from J, with 12 bases in between. This CDR3 is 15 amino acids long. In germline, CDR1 is LGHNA, CDR2 YNFKEQ. The CDR3 protein is CASSQSEAGNYGYTF. The CDR3 DNA follows: TGTGCCAGCAGCCAGTCCGAAGCGGGTAACTATGGCTACACCTTC.

The CDR3 region is CASSQSVAGVFRETQYF. As DNA, the CDR3 is TGTGCCAGCAGCCAAAGCGTAGCGGGAGTTTTCCGAGAGACCCAGTACTTC. The chain joins TRBV7-2 to TRBJ2-5, with 9 bases fitting TRBD2. The ends lost 5 bases at V and 4 bases at J; junction bases unmatched: 14. Germline V CDR1 and CDR2: SGHTA, FQGNSA. The CDR3 spans 17 residues.

A few counts support this clone. The chain uses TRBV12-2 and TRBJ2-7; the D segment call TRBD2 is taken from the table without a DNA check. TRBV12-2 corresponds to a pseudogene. The CDR3 totals 16 residues. The CDR3 nucleotides are TGTGCAAGTCGCTTCCGCTTCGGACTAGCGGTTTACGAGCAGTACTTC. This encodes CASRFRFGLAVYEQYF.

This sequence joins TRBV11-2 and TRBJ2-5; TRBD2 agrees at 10 bases. J gave up 5 bases and V 1 base, and 1 base lay outside the gene matches. The CDR3 loop spans 14 amino acids. CDR1 and CDR2 from the germline V gene are SGHAT and FQNNGV. This chain's CDR3 is CASSLGAGGETQYF. The CDR3 bases are TGTGCCAGCAGCTTAGGAGCGGGAGGGGAGACCCAGTACTTC.

This clone was recorded once. The chain links TRBV2 to TRBJ2-2; 9 bases are shared with TRBD2. This CDR3 is built from 15 residues. CDR1 is SNHLY and CDR2 is FYNNEI in the germline V gene. Germline trimming cut 5 bases from V and 3 bases from J; bases unmatched to any gene: 4. The CDR3 reads CASSLTSGHTGELFF. Here the CDR3 DNA reads TGTGCCAGCAGTTTGACTAGCGGACACACCGGGGAGCTGTTTTTT.

The gene calls are TRBV9 and TRBJ2-7, with D possibly TRBD1 on 5 matching bases. The CDR3 contains 13 residues. Per the germline V gene, CDR1 is SGDLS and CDR2 is YYNGEE. The V and J ends lost 0 bases and 5 bases respectively, with 9 bases between them. The CDR3 coding sequence is TGTGCCAGCAGCGTAGTTATAGGGGACGAGCAGTACTTC. Translating gives CASSVVIGDEQYF.

V usage is TRBV15 and J usage is TRBJ2-7, with 7 positions matching TRBD1. Per germline, CDR1 LNHNV and CDR2 YYDKDF (reference sequence). V shed 0 bases, J shed 6 bases, and the junction held 11 bases outside the gene matches. CDR3 length: 16 amino acids. CDR3 sequence (DNA): TGTGCCACCAGCAGAGATCCGGCTAGAGGGGGCGGCGAGCAGTACTTC. Protein product: CATSRDPARGGGEQYF.

V is TRBV19 and J is TRBJ2-5, with D possibly TRBD2 on 5 matching bases. Per the germline V gene, CDR1 is LNHDA and CDR2 is SQIVND (reference sequence). The CDR3 loop spans 15 amino acids. With 1 base removed from V and 1 base from J, the gap between germline ends came to 10 bases. The CDR3 reads CASSIGGSAQETQYF. The CDR3 nucleotides read TGTGCCAGTAGTATAGGCGGGTCGGCCCAAGAGACCCAGTACTTC.

The sample holds a few counts of this clone. The genes are TRBV2 and TRBJ1-5; D call uncertain. V lost 5 bases and J lost 0, with 8 bases in between. CDR1 is SNHLY, CDR2 FYNNEI, per germline. The CDR3 length is 14 residues. The CDR3 nucleotides are TGTGCCAGCAGTTCCAGTTATAGCAATCAGCCCCAGCATTTT. As protein: CASSSSYSNQPQHF.

The chain carries TRBV7-9 and TRBJ2-5; TRBD1 matches 7 bases. Germline lookup yields CDR1 SEHNR and CDR2 FQNEAQ (reference sequence). The junction had 5 bases not matched to a gene; V was cut back by 5 bases and J by 2 bases. The CDR3 extends over 14 amino acids. The CDR3 DNA reads as TGTGCCAGCAGCCCTGGGACAGTACAAGAGACCCAGTACTTC. Translated, it gives CASSPGTVQETQYF.

The V gene is TRBV5-1, the J gene TRBJ1-1, with 8 bases that match TRBD1. Trimming removed 4 bases from V and 1 base from J; junction bases left unmatched: 6. CDR3 size: 15 residues. Germline loops: CDR1 SGHRS, CDR2 YFSETQ. CDR3 DNA: TGCGCCAGCAGCACAAGACAGGGGCGGAACACTGAAGCTTTCTTT. This gives the protein CASSTRQGRNTEAFF.

The chain has TRBV5-1 and TRBJ1-3, with D possibly TRBD1 on 5 matching bases. The germline V and J ends were trimmed by 4 bases and 0 bases, with 11 bases remaining between them. Germline CDR1 and CDR2: SGHRS and YFSETQ. The CDR3 contains 15 residues. This chain's CDR3 is CASSPGLSSGNTIYF. As DNA, the CDR3 is TGCGCCAGCAGCCCGGGACTCAGCTCTGGAAACACCATATATTTT.

J is TRBJ2-1 and V is TRBV5-6; 9 positions match TRBD1. V trimming: 0 bases; J trimming: 8 bases; junction bases outside the gene matches: 3. The length of the CDR3 is 14 residues. Germline CDR1 is SGHDT and CDR2 is YYEEEE. CDR3 loop: CASSLGQGVDEQFF. The DNA for the CDR3 is TGTGCCAGCAGCTTGGGACAGGGGGTGGATGAGCAGTTCTTC.

The chain recombines TRBV5-1 with TRBJ1-1; 7 bases fit TRBD1. The germline CDR1 and CDR2 sequences are SGHRS and YFSETQ. This CDR3 contains 14 residues. V shed 4 bases and J 1 base; nucleotides not matched to a gene: 4. The CDR3 bases are TGCGCCAGCAGCCGGGGACAGCCGAACACTGAAGCTTTCTTT. Translating gives CASSRGQPNTEAFF. The full variable domain, with the rest looked up from reference TRBV5-1 and TRBJ1-1, is KAGVTQTPRYLIKTRGQQVTLSCSPISGHRSVSWYQQTPGQGLQFLFEYFSETQRNKGNFPGRFSGRQFSNSRSEMNVSTLELGDSALYLCASSRGQPNTEAFFGQGTRLTVV.